A single sample is the source of the 5 T cell receptor beta chains below, sequenced in a study of identical twins. TCRdb recomputed calls from the 5' RACE reads with MiXCR, one row per CDR3 protein. The sample gives 600,000 to 850,000 distinct CDR3 sequences, 15% to 20% of which show up once; around 13% is in the top ten. This sample was shared with a second study, whose subject was T cells expressing NK-cell markers.

Sequencing was carried out using PBMCs. The receptors come from a young woman in good health.

The V and J genes are TRBV2 and TRBJ1-1; TRBD1 matches 8 bases. J lost 0 bases, V lost 8 bases, and 5 bases had no gene match. CDR3 length: 14 residues. CDR1 and CDR2 (germline): SNHLY, FYNNEI. CDR3: CASRWDRMNTEAFF. CDR3 DNA sequence: TGTGCCAGCCGATGGGACAGGATGAACACTGAAGCTTTCTTT.

V and J are TRBV6-1 and TRBJ1-1; no reliable D call. V was pared by 7 bases and J by 4 bases, with 7 bases between. Germline CDR1 is MNHNS and CDR2 is SASEGT. The CDR3 length is 11 residues. The chain's CDR3 is CASIGVTEAFF. The CDR3 DNA follows: TGTGCCAGCATCGGAGTCACTGAAGCTTTCTTT.

This clonotype was observed a handful of times. The chain is built from TRBV10-3 and TRBJ2-4; the match to TRBD2 covers 7 bases. V gave up 4 bases and J gave up 6 bases; unmatched junction bases: 18. Germline loops: CDR1 ENHRY, CDR2 SYGVKD. The CDR3 is 18 amino acids. The CDR3 loop is CAISAKSGAGTASNIQYF. In nucleotides, the CDR3 is TGTGCCATCAGTGCTAAGAGCGGGGCCGGGACGGCTTCAAACATTCAGTACTTC.

This clonotype occurred many times. The V call is TRBV11-3, the J call TRBJ2-7, with D maybe TRBD1 (5 bases). From germline, CDR1 is SGHNT and CDR2 YENEEA. Trimming shortened V by 0 bases and J by 0 bases, and 6 bases separated the two germline ends. The CDR3 loop spans 14 amino acids. CDR3 coding DNA: TGTGCCAGCAGCTTAGACGACAGCTCCTACGAGCAGTACTTC. Translation gives CASSLDDSSYEQYF.

This clonotype was picked up a small number of times. V and J are TRBV20-1 and TRBJ2-4, with D uncertain. V was pared by 5 bases and J by 0 bases, with 11 bases between. Germline CDR1 and CDR2: DFQATT and SNEGSKA (reference sequence). The CDR3 is made up of 14 amino acids. For the CDR3, the DNA is TGCAGTGCTGACGGACGGCTAGCCAAAAACATTCAGTACTTC. It specifies CSADGRLAKNIQYF.